This T cell receptor (beta chain) was identified during a study of OX40 agonist ivuxolimab in advanced cancers. Data came from immunoSEQ multiplex PCR; TCRdb stores just in-frame clones and leaves some out. The table includes 60,000 to 85,000 clones, 88% detected once. The specimen was CD4+ or CD8+ T cells sorted from blood, collected in a trial of the OX40 agonist ivuxolimab. The source is an adult with an advanced solid tumor such as melanoma, head and neck, liver or kidney cancer.

In DNA form, the CDR3 reads TGTGCCAGCAGTTTCTCGGCAGTTGGCTACACCTTC. Protein product: CASSFSAVGYTF. V usage is TRBV28 and J usage is TRBJ1-2; D gene ambiguous. Trimming removed 3 bases from V and 7 bases from J, with 9 bases in between. Germline loops: CDR1 MDHEN, CDR2 SYDVKM. The CDR3 contains 12 residues.